The 18 T cell receptor beta chains listed next were all sequenced from one sample in a study of cytomegalovirus exposure and HLA in healthy donors. The PCR contained 60 Vbeta and 13 Jbeta primers. Method: immunoSEQ multiplex PCR; TCRdb's copy keeps in-frame clones and lacks some. Found here are over 85,000 clones, about 74% of them singletons; the top ten hold 8% to 10%. The sequenced sample consisted of PBMCs. The source is a male donor in good health and CMV-seropositive.

This chain uses TRBV6-1 with TRBJ1-1; 8 bases align to TRBD1. After removal of 6 bases from V and 5 bases from J, the junction contained 8 bases not matched to a gene. The CDR3 sequence is 14 residues long. Per the germline V gene, CDR1 is MNHNS and CDR2 is SASEGT. CDR3: CASRKTGAGTEAFF. The CDR3 nucleotides are TGTGCCAGCAGAAAGACAGGGGCGGGGACTGAAGCTTTCTTT.

This chain joins TRBV9 and TRBJ2-7, with 12 positions matching TRBD2. V trimming: 4 bases; J trimming: 0 bases; junction bases outside the gene matches: 8. The CDR3 runs to 17 residues. CDR1 and CDR2 (germline): SGDLS, YYNGEE. The CDR3 reads CASSSGTSGSSSYEQYF. As DNA, the CDR3 is TGTGCCAGCAGCTCCGGGACTAGCGGGTCGAGCTCCTACGAGCAGTACTTC.

The rearrangement joins TRBV27 to TRBJ2-3; D is perhaps TRBD2 (6 bases). CDR3 length: 14 amino acids. Between the trimmed V and J ends, which lost 7 bases and 4 bases, there was a span of 15 bases. Germline assignment: CDR1 MNHEY and CDR2 SMNVEV (reference sequence). This chain's CDR3 is CASNAAGRADTQYF. The CDR3 DNA follows: TGTGCCAGCAACGCCGCGGGGCGGGCAGATACGCAGTATTTT.

The genes are TRBV7-9 and TRBJ2-5; a possible D gene is TRBD2 (5 bases). The CDR3 sequence is 12 residues long. V shed 3 bases and J shed 4 bases, with 6 bases lying between them. The germline V gene has CDR1 SEHNR and CDR2 FQNEAQ (reference sequence). In DNA, the CDR3 is TGTGCCAGCAGCTTTGGAGGAGAGACCCAGTACTTC. Amino acid sequence: CASSFGGETQYF.

The sample holds one count of this clone. The chain links TRBV7-9 to TRBJ2-1; D is possibly TRBD1 (5 bases). Trimming removed 5 bases at V and 9 bases at J, with 23 bases between. The germline V gene encodes CDR1 SEHNR and CDR2 FQNEAQ (reference sequence). This CDR3 spans 16 amino acids. The CDR3 DNA sequence: TGTGCCAGCAGCCCCCGCAGGGTGGGTTTCGATGGTGAGCAGTTCTTC. Its protein product is CASSPRRVGFDGEQFF.

A note on this clone: A junction boundary mismatches the germline segment, possibly from a read error. J is TRBJ2-6 and V is TRBV7-6; 7 positions match TRBD2. This CDR3 region has 20 residues. Germline-derived CDR1 and CDR2 are SGHVS and FNYEAQ. The CDR3 spells CASSSPGGWDGGSGANGLTF. The CDR3 DNA sequence: TGTGCCAGCAGCTCCCCGGGGGGTTGGGACGGAGGCTCTGGGGCCAACGGCCTGACTTTC.

This sequence joins TRBV9 and TRBJ2-3; D possibly corresponds to TRBD2 (7 bases). V lost 8 bases and J 0 bases, leaving 16 bases between the germline ends. This CDR3 is 15 amino acids long. Germline-derived CDR1 and CDR2 are SGDLS and YYNGEE. CDR3 sequence reads: CASRGGLSSTDTQYF. In nucleotides, the CDR3 is TGTGCCAGTAGGGGGGGGCTGTCTAGCACAGATACGCAGTATTTT.

The rearrangement links TRBV7-3 to TRBJ2-2; possible D gene TRBD1, 6 bases. This CDR3 is 15 amino acids long. CDR1 SGHTA and CDR2 FQGTGA come from the germline V gene. The V end was cut by 3 bases, the J end by 1 base, with 9 bases between. In DNA, the CDR3 is TGTGCCAGCAGCTTTCAGGGGCGGAACACCGGGGAGCTGTTTTTT. Translation gives CASSFQGRNTGELFF.

The chain combines TRBV7-9 with TRBJ2-1; TRBD2 aligns across 13 bases. Germline V lookup: CDR1 SEHNR, CDR2 FQNEAQ (reference sequence). V shed 6 bases and J 7 bases; nucleotides not matched to a gene: 0. The CDR3 covers 13 residues. CDR3 region: CASRLAGGNEQFF. DNA of the CDR3: TGTGCCAGCAGACTAGCGGGAGGGAATGAGCAGTTCTTC.

V and J are TRBV7-3 and TRBJ2-3; 9 bases align to TRBD1. The germline V gene has CDR1 SGHTA and CDR2 FQGTGA. The CDR3 runs 13 residues. The trim removed 5 bases at V and 5 bases at J, leaving 2 bases unmatched. The DNA of the CDR3 is TGTGCCAGCAGCACAGGGGGCGGAGATACGCAGTATTTT. It yields the protein CASSTGGGDTQYF.

The chain carries TRBV5-6 and TRBJ2-3; 9 bases match TRBD1. V dropped 0 bases and J dropped 2; count of bases not matched to a gene: 7. The CDR3 spans 17 residues. From germline, CDR1 is SGHDT and CDR2 YYEEEE. The CDR3 nucleotides are TGTGCCAGCAGCTTGGGGGCAGGGGACAGGGTCACAGATACGCAGTATTTT. Encoded protein: CASSLGAGDRVTDTQYF.

The chain combines TRBV5-4 with TRBJ2-5; 7 bases agree with TRBD1. CDR3 length: 13 residues. The V and J ends lost 4 bases and 4 bases, in that order; junction bases with no gene match: 4. Germline lookup yields CDR1 SGHNT and CDR2 YYREEE (reference sequence). The CDR3 sequence is CASSQDRVETQYF. The CDR3 DNA is TGTGCCAGCAGCCAAGACAGGGTAGAGACCCAGTACTTC.

The chain combines TRBV6-5 with TRBJ2-5, with TRBD2 matching 10 bases. There are 15 residues in the CDR3. CDR1 MNHEY and CDR2 SVGAGI come from the germline V gene. J was trimmed by 2 bases and V by 0 bases; bases with no gene match: 0. The CDR3 spells CASSYSGLAQETQYF. DNA for the CDR3: TGTGCCAGCAGTTACTCGGGACTAGCGCAAGAGACCCAGTACTTC.

The rearrangement joins TRBV4-3 to TRBJ2-7; D uncertain. Per germline, CDR1 LGHNA and CDR2 YSLEER. This CDR3 comprises 13 residues. Trimming removed 5 bases at V and 2 bases at J, with 10 bases between. For the CDR3, the DNA is TGCGCCAGCAGCGGGCCCGGTCCCTACGAGCAGTACTTC. It yields the protein CASSGPGPYEQYF.

V gene TRBV5-1 combines with J gene TRBJ2-7; D remains unclear. CDR3 length: 12 residues. The V gene's germline CDR1 is SGHRS and CDR2 YFSETQ. Between the trimmed V and J ends, which lost 3 bases and 5 bases, there was a span of 9 bases. CDR3 sequence: CASSYYYHEQYF. The CDR3 coding sequence is TGCGCCAGCAGCTATTACTACCACGAGCAGTACTTC.

The chain couples TRBV29-1 to TRBJ2-4, with a tentative D call TRBD1 (6 bases). V shed 7 bases and J shed 2 bases, with 15 bases lying between them. From germline, CDR1 is SQVTM and CDR2 ANQGSEA. This CDR3 comprises 14 residues. Written as DNA, the CDR3 is TGCAGCGCTCTGGACAGTGGAACCAAAAACATTCAGTACTTC. It codes for CSALDSGTKNIQYF.

The chain joins TRBV21-1 to TRBJ2-1; TRBD2, the table's D call, lacks a check against the DNA. TRBV21-1 is noted as a pseudogene. The CDR3 consists of 11 residues. Written as DNA, the CDR3 is TGTGCCAGCAGCCCCCGGGTAGTTCAGTTCTTC. This sequence encodes CASSPRVVQFF.

V is TRBV11-3 and J is TRBJ1-5, with a tentative D call TRBD1 (6 bases). CDR1 SGHNT and CDR2 YENEEA come from the germline V gene. Trimming removed 1 base at V and 6 bases at J, with 10 bases between. This CDR3 contains 14 residues. For the CDR3, the DNA is TGTGCCAGCAGCTTAGGTCAGGGGAGTCAGCCCCAGCATTTT. Translated: CASSLGQGSQPQHF.